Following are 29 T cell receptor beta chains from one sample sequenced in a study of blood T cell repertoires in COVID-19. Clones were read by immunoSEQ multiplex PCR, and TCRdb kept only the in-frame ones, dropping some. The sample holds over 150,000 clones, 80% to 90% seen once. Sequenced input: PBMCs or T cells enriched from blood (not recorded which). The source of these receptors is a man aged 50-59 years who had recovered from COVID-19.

The CDR3 sequence is CASSLATVRGSETQYF. The CDR3, as DNA: TGTGCCAGCAGCTTAGCTACTGTACGGGGTAGCGAGACCCAGTACTTC. This rearrangement joins TRBV7-9 to TRBJ2-5; D perhaps matches TRBD2 (5 bases). Germline assignment: CDR1 SEHNR and CDR2 FQNEAQ (reference sequence). Trimming removed 0 bases from V and 5 bases from J, with 16 bases in between. The CDR3 is 16 residues long. Using reference TRBV7-9 and TRBJ2-5 for the parts outside the CDR3, the full variable domain is DTGVSQNPRHKITKRGQNVTFRCDPISEHNRLYWYRQTLGQGPEFLTYFQNEAQLEKSRLLSDRFSAERPKGSFSTLEIQRTEQGDSAMYLCASSLATVRGSETQYFGPGTRLLVL.

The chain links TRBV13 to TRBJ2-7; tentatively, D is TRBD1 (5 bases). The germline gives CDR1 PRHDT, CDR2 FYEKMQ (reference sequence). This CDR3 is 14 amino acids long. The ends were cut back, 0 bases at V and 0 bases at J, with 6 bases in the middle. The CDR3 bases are TGTGCCAGCAGCTTAGGGGACAACTCCTACGAGCAGTACTTC. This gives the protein CASSLGDNSYEQYF.

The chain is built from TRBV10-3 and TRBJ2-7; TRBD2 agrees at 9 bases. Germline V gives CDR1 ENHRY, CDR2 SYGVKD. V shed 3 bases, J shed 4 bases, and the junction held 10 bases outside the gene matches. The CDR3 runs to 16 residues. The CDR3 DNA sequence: TGTGCCATCAGTGATCTAGCGGGGACGGCGGGGTACGAGCAGTACTTC. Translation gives CAISDLAGTAGYEQYF.

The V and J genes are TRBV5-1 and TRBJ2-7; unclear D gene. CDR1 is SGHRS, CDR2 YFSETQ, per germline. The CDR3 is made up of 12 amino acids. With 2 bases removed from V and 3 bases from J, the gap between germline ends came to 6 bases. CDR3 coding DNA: TGCGCCAGCAGCTTTAATCTCTACGAGCAGTACTTC. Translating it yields CASSFNLYEQYF.

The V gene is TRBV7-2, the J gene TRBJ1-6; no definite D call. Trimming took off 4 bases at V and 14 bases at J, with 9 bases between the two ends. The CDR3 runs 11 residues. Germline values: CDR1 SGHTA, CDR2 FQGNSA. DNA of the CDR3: TGTGCCAGCAGCTCAGGAGGGTCCCTCCACTTT. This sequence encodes CASSSGGSLHF.

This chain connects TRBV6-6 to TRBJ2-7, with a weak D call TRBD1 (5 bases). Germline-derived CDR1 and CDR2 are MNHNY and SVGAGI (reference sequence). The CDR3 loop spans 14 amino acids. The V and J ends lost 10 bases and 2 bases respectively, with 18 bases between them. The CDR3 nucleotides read TGTGCCATCCAAAACACAGACAGTCCCTACGAGCAGTACTTC. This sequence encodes CAIQNTDSPYEQYF.

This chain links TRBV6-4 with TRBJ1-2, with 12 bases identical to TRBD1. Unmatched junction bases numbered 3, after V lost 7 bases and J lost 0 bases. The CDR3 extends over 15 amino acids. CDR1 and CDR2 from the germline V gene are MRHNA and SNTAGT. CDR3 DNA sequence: TGTGCCAGCACAGGGGACAGGGGGCCTAACTATGGCTACACCTTC. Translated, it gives CASTGDRGPNYGYTF.

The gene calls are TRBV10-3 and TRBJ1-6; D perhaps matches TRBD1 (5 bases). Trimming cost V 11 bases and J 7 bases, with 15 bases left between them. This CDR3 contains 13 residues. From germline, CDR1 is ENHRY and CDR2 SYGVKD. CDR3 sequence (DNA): TGTGCCGCCACCGACAGAGAGAATTCACCCCTCCACTTT. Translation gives CAATDRENSPLHF.

Here the CDR3 DNA reads TGTGCCAGTCTCGGGGGGACAGGGTCTGGCTACACCTTC. Protein: CASLGGTGSGYTF. The V call is TRBV19, the J call TRBJ1-2; 9 nucleotides align to TRBD1. The CDR3 extends over 13 amino acids. With 8 bases clipped from V and 7 bases from J, the junction kept 8 bases outside the gene matches. The germline V gene has CDR1 LNHDA and CDR2 SQIVND (reference sequence). The full variable domain, with the rest looked up from reference TRBV19 and TRBJ1-2, is DGGITQSPKYLFRKEGQNVTLSCEQNLNHDAMYWYRQDPGQGLRLIYYSQIVNDFQKGDIAEGYSVSREKKESFPLTVTSAQKNPTAFYLCASLGGTGSGYTFGSGTRLTVV.

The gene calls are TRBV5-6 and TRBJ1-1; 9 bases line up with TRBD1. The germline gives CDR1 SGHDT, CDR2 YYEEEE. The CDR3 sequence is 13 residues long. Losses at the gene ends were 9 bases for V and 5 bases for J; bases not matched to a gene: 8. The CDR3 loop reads CATRLTGGTEAFF. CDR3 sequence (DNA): TGTGCCACCCGATTGACAGGGGGAACTGAAGCTTTCTTT.

The CDR3 region has the DNA TGTGCCAGCAGTGACGGGGGGGCCGGGGAGCTGTTTTTT. This encodes CASSDGGAGELFF. The gene calls are TRBV6-4 and TRBJ2-2; 7 bases agree with TRBD2. The junction had 0 bases not matched to a gene; V was cut back by 2 bases and J by 6 bases. The germline CDR1 and CDR2 sequences are MRHNA and SNTAGT. The CDR3 runs to 13 residues.

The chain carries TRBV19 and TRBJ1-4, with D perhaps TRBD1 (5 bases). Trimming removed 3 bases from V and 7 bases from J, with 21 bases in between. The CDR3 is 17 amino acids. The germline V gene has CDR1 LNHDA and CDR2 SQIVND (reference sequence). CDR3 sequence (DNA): TGTGCCAGTAGTATCCCCAGGGCCGCCTCCCCCAGTGAAAAACTGTTTTTT. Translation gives CASSIPRAASPSEKLFF.

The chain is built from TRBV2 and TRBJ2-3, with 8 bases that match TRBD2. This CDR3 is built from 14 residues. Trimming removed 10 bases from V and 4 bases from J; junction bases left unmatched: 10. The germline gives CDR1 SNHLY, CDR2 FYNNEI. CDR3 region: CATHRLAIPDTQYF. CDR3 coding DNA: TGTGCCACCCACCGACTAGCGATCCCAGATACGCAGTATTTT. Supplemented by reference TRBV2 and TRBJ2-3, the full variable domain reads EPEVTQTPSHQVTQMGQEVILRCVPISNHLYFYWYRQILGQKVEFLVSFYNNEISEKSEIFDDQFSVERPDGSNFTLKIRSTKLEDSAMYFCATHRLAIPDTQYFGPGTRLTVL.

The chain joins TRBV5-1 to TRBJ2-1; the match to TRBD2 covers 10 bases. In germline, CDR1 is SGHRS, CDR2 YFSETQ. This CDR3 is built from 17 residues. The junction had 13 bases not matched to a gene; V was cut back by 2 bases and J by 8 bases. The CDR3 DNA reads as TGCGCCAGCAGCTTCGGTTTAGCGGGGGGTTCTGGTGATGAGCAGTTCTTC. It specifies CASSFGLAGGSGDEQFF.

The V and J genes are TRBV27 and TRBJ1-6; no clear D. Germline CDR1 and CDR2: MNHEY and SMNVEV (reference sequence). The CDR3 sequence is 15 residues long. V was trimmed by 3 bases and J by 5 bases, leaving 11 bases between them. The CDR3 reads CASSFVQNNNSPLHF. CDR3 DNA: TGTGCCAGCAGTTTTGTCCAAAACAATAATTCACCCCTCCACTTT.

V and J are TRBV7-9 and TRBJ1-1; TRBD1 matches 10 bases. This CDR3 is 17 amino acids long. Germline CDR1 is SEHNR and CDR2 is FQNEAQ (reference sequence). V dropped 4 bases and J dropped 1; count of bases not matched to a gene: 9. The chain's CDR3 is CASSSGQGFVWNTEAFF. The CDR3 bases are TGTGCCAGCAGCTCGGGACAGGGGTTCGTTTGGAACACTGAAGCTTTCTTT. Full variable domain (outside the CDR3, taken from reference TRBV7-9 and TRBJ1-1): DTGVSQNPRHKITKRGQNVTFRCDPISEHNRLYWYRQTLGQGPEFLTYFQNEAQLEKSRLLSDRFSAERPKGSFSTLEIQRTEQGDSAMYLCASSSGQGFVWNTEAFFGQGTRLTVV.

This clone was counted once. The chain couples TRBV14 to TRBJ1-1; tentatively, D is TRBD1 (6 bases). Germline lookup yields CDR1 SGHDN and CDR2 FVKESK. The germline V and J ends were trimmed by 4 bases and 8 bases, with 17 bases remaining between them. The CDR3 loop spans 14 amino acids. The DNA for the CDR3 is TGTGCCAGCAGCCCAGCCCTGGGGGGGGGCGAAGCTTTCTTT. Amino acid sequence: CASSPALGGGEAFF.

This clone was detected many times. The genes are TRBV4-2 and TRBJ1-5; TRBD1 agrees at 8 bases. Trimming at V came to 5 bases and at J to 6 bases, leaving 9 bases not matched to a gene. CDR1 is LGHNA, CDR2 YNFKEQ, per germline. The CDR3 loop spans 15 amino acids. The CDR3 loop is CASSNGQGGAQPQHF. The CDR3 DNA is TGTGCCAGCAGCAACGGACAGGGAGGGGCTCAGCCCCAGCATTTT.

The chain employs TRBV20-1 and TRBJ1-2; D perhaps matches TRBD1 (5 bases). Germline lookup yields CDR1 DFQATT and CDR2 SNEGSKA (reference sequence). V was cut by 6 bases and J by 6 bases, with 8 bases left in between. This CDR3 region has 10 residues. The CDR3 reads CSAAGHGYTF. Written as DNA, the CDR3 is TGCAGTGCCGCAGGGCATGGCTACACCTTC.

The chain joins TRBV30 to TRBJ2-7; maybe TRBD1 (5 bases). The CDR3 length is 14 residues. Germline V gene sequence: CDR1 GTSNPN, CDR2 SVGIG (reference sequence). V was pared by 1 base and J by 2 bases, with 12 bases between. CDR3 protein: CAWSEGYEPYEQYF. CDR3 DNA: TGTGCCTGGAGTGAGGGGTACGAGCCCTACGAGCAGTACTTC.

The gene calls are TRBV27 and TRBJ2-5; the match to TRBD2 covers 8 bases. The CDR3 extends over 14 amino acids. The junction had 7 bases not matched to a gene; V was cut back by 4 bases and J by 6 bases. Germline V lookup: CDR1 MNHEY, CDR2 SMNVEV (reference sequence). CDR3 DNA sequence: TGTGCCAGCAGTTCCGGGGGGGCCAAGAAGACCCAGTACTTC. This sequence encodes CASSSGGAKKTQYF.

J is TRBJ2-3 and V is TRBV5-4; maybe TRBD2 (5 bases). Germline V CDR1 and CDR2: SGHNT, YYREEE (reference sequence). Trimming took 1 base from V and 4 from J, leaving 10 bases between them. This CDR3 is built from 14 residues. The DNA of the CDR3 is TGTGCCAGCAGCTTGCGCGGAGGTGCAGATACGCAGTATTTT. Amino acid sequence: CASSLRGGADTQYF.

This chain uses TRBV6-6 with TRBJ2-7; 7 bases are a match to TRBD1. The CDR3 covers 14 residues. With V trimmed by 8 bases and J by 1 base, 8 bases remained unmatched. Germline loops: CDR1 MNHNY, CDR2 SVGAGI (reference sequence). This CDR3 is CASCFDRASYEQYF. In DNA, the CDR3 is TGTGCCAGCTGCTTCGACAGGGCTTCCTACGAGCAGTACTTC.

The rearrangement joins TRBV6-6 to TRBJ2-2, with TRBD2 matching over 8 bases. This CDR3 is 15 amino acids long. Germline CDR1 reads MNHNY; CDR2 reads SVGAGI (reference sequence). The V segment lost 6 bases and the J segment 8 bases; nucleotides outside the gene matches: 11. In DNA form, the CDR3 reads TGTGCCAGCAGCCCCCAGGGACTAGTGGGGGGGGAGCTGTTTTTT. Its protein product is CASSPQGLVGGELFF.

CDR3 DNA: TGTGCCAGCAGTCCCGGACAGACTCGAGAACCATCCTACGAGCAGTACTTC. Translating gives CASSPGQTREPSYEQYF. This chain joins TRBV6-6 and TRBJ2-7, with a possible D match to TRBD1 (6 bases). Germline lookup yields CDR1 MNHNY and CDR2 SVGAGI (reference sequence). This CDR3 has 17 amino acids. Trimming cost V 5 bases and J 1 base, with 21 bases left between them.

CDR3 residues: CASSQDRRGGSYNEQFF. The CDR3 DNA follows: TGTGCCAGCAGCCAAGATCGTCGCGGGGGCTCTTACAATGAGCAGTTCTTC. V gene TRBV4-2 combines with J gene TRBJ2-1, with D maybe TRBD2 (7 bases). Germline CDR1 LGHNA, CDR2 YNFKEQ. Between the trimmed V and J ends, which lost 0 bases and 4 bases, there was a span of 16 bases. The CDR3 consists of 17 residues.

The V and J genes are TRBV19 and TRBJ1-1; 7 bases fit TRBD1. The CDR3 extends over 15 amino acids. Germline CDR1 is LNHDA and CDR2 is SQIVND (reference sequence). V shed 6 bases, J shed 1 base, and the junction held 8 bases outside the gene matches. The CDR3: CASRVGQTKNTEAFF. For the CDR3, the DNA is TGTGCCAGTAGGGTGGGACAGACCAAGAACACTGAAGCTTTCTTT.

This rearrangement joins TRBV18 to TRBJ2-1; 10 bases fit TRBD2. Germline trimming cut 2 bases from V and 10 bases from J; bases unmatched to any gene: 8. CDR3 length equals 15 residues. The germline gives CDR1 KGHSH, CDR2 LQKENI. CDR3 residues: CASSPYNSGGNEQFF. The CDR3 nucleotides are TGTGCCAGCTCACCATATAATAGCGGGGGGAACGAGCAGTTCTTC.

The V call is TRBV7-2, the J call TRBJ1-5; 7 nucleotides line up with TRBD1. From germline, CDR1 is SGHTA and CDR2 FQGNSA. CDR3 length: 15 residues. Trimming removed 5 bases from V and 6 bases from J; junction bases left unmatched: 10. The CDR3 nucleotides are TGTGCCAGCAGCACCCTGACAGGGAATGGTCAGCCCCAGCATTTT. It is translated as CASSTLTGNGQPQHF.